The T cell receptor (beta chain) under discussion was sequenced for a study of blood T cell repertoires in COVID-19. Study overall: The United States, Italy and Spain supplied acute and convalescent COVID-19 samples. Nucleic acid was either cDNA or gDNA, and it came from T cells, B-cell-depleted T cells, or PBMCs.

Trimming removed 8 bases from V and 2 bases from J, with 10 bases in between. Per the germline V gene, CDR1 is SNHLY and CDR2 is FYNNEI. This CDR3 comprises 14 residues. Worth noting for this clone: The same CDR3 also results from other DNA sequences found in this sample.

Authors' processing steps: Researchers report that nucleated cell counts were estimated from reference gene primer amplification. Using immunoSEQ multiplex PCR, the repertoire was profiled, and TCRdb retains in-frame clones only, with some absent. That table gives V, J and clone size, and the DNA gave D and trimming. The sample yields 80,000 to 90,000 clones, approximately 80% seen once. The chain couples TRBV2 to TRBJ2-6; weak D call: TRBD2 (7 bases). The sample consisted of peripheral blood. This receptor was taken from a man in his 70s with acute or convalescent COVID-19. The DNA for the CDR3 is TGTGCCAGCGGGAGGGGGGCTGGGGCCAACGTCCTGACTTTC. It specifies CASGRGAGANVLTF. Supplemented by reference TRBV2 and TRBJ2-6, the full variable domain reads EPEVTQTPSHQVTQMGQEVILRCVPISNHLYFYWYRQILGQKVEFLVSFYNNEISEKSEIFDDQFSVERPDGSNFTLKIRSTKLEDSAMYFCASGRGAGANVLTFGAGSRLTVL.